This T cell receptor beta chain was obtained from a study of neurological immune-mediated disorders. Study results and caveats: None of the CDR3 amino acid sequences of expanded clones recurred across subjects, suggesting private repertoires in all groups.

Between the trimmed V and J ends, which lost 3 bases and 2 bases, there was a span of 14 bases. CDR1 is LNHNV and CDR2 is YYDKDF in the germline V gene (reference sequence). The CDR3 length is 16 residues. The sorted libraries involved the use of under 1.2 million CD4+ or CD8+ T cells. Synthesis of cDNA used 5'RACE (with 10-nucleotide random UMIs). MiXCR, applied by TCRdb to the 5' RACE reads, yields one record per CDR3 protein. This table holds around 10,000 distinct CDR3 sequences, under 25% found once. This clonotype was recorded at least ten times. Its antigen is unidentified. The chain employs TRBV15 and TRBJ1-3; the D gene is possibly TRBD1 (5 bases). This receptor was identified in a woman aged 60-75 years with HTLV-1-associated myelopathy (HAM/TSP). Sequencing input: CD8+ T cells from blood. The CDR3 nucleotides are TGTGCCACCAGCAGTACGCTCAGGGTTACTGGAAACACCATATATTTT. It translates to CATSSTLRVTGNTIYF. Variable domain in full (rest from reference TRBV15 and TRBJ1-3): DAMVIQNPRYQVTQFGKPVTLSCSQTLNHNVMYWYQQKSSQAPKLLFHYYDKDFNNEADTPDNFQSRRPNTSFCFLDIRSPGLGDTAMYLCATSSTLRVTGNTIYFGEGSWLTVV.